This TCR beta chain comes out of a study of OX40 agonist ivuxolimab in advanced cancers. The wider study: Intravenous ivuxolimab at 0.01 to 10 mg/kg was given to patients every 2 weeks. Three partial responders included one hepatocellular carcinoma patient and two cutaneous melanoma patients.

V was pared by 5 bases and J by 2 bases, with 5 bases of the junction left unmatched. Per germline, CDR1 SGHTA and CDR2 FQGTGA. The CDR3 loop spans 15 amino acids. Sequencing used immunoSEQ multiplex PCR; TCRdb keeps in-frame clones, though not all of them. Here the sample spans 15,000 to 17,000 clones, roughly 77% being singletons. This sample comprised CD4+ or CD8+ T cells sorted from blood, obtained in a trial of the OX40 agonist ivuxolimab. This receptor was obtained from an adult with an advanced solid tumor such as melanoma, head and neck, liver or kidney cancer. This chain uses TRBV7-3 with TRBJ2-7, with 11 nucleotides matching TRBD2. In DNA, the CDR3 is TGTGCCAGCAGCCCCGGGACTAGCGGTACCTACGAGCAGTACTTC. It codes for CASSPGTSGTYEQYF.